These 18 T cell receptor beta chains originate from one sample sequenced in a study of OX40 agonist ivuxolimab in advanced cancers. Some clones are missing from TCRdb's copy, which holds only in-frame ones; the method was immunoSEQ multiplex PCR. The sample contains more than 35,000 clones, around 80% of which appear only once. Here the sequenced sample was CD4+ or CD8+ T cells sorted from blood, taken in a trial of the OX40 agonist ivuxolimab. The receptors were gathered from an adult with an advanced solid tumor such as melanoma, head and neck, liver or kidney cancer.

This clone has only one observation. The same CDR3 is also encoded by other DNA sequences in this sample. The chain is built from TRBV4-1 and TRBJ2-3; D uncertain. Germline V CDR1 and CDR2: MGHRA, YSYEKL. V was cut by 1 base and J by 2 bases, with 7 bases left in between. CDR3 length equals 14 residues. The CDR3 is CASSQAGTTDTQYF. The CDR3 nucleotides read TGCGCCAGCAGCCAAGCAGGTACCACAGATACGCAGTATTTT.

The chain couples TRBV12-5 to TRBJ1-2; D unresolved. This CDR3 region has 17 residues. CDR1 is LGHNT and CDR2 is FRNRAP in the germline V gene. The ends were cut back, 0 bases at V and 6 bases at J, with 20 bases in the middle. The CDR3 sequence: CASGLVLKDSKRDGYTF. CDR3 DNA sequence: TGTGCTAGTGGTTTGGTACTGAAGGACTCCAAGAGGGATGGCTACACCTTC.

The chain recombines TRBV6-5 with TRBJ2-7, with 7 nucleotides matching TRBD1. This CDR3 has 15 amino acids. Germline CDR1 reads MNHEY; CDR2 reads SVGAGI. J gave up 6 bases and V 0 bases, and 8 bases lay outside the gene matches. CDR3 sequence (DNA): TGTGCCAGCAGTTACTCCGAAGGGGGCGCGTCCGAGCAGTACTTC. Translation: CASSYSEGGASEQYF.

Written as DNA, the CDR3 is TGTGCCAGCAGTGCACGACTAGCGGGAGGGACAGATACGCAGTATTTT. Protein: CASSARLAGGTDTQYF. The chain recombines TRBV6-1 with TRBJ2-3; TRBD2 aligns across 14 bases. V shed 4 bases and J 3 bases; nucleotides not matched to a gene: 3. The CDR3 covers 16 residues. In germline, CDR1 is MNHNS, CDR2 SASEGT.

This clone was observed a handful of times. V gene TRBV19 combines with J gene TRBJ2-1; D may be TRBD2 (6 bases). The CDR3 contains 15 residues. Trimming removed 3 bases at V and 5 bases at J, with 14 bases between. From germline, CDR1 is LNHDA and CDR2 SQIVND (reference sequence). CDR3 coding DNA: TGTGCCAGTAGTATCAACGGGAGAAGCAACAATGAGCAGTTCTTC. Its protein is CASSINGRSNNEQFF. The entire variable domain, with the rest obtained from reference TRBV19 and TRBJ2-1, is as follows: DGGITQSPKYLFRKEGQNVTLSCEQNLNHDAMYWYRQDPGQGLRLIYYSQIVNDFQKGDIAEGYSVSREKKESFPLTVTSAQKNPTAFYLCASSINGRSNNEQFFGPGTRLTVL.

CDR3 DNA: TGTGCCAGCAGCTCGGACAGGGTCGGCGGGGAGCTGTTTTTT. Protein sequence: CASSSDRVGGELFF. The chain carries TRBV11-3 and TRBJ2-2; 8 bases map to TRBD1. The CDR3 extends over 14 amino acids. Germline values: CDR1 SGHNT, CDR2 YENEEA. V lost 4 bases and J lost 7; bases outside the gene matches: 5.

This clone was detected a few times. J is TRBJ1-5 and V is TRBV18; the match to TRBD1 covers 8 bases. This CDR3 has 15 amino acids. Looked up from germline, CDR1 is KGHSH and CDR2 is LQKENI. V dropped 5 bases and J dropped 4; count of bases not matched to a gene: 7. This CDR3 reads CASSRQGNANQPQHF. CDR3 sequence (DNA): TGTGCCAGCTCAAGACAGGGGAACGCGAATCAGCCCCAGCATTTT.

This CDR3 is CASSLGQIAYEQYF. CDR3 coding DNA: TGTGCCAGCAGCTTGGGACAGATAGCCTACGAGCAGTACTTC. The gene calls are TRBV4-2 and TRBJ2-7; 7 positions match TRBD1. Germline V gene data show CDR1 as LGHNA and CDR2 as YNFKEQ. The junction had 6 bases not matched to a gene; V was cut back by 5 bases and J by 2 bases. CDR3 size: 14 residues.

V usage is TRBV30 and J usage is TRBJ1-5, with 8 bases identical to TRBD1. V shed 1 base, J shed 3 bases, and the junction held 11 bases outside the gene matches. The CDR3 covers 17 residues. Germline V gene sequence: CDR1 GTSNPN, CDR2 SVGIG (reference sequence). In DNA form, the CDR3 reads TGTGCCTGGAGTGGACGACAGGGGCTCTATACCAATCAGCCCCAGCATTTT. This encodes CAWSGRQGLYTNQPQHF.

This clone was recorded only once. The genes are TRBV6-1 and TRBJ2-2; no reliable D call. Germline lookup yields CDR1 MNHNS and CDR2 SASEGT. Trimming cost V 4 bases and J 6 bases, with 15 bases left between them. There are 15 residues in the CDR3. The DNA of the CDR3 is TGTGCCAGCAGTGCTCAGCCATCAAGCTCCGGGGAGCTGTTTTTT. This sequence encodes CASSAQPSSSGELFF.

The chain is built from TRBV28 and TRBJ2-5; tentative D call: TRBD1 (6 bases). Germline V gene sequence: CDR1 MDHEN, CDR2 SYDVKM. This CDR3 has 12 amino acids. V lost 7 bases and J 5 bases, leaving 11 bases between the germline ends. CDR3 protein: CASKQGRETQYF. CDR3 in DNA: TGTGCCAGCAAACAGGGTAGGGAGACCCAGTACTTC.

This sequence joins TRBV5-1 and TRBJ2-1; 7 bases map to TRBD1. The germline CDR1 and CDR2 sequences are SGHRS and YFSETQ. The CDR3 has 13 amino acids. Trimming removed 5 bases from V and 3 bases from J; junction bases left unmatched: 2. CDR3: CASSRDSYNEQFF. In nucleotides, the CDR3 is TGCGCCAGCAGTAGGGACAGCTACAATGAGCAGTTCTTC.

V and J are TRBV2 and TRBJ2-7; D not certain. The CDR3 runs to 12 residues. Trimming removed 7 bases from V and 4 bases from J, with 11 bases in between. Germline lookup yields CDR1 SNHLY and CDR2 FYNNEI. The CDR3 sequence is CASIRRGYEQYF. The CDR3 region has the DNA TGTGCCAGCATTAGAAGAGGTTACGAGCAGTACTTC.

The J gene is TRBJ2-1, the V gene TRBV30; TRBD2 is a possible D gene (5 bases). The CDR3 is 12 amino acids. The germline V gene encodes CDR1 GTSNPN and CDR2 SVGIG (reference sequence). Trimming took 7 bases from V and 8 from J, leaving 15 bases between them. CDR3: CASGLVGDEQFF. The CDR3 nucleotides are TGTGCCTCTGGACTGGTAGGCGATGAGCAGTTCTTC.

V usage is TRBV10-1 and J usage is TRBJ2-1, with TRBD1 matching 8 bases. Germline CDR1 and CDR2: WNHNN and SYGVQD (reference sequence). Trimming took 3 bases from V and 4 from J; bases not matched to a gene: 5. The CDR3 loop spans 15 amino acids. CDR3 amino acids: CASSDGRGLYNEQFF. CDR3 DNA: TGCGCCAGCAGTGACGGCAGGGGGCTTTACAATGAGCAGTTCTTC.

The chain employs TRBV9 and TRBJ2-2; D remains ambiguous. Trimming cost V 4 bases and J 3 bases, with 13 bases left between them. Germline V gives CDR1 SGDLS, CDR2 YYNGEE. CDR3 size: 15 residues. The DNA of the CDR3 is TGTGCCAGCAGCCTCGGGTCTAGGGACACCGGGGAGCTGTTTTTT. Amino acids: CASSLGSRDTGELFF.

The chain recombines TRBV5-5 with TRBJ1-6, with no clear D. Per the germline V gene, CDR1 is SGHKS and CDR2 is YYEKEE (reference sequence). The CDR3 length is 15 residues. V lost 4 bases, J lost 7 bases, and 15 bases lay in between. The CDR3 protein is CASSLTGARNSPLHF. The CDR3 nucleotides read TGTGCCAGCAGCCTCACGGGAGCCAGGAATTCACCCCTCCACTTT. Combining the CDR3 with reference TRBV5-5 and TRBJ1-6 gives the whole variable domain DAGVTQSPTHLIKTRGQQVTLRCSPISGHKSVSWYQQVLGQGPQFIFQYYEKEERGRGNFPDRFSARQFPNYSSELNVNALLLGDSALYLCASSLTGARNSPLHFGNGTRLTVT.

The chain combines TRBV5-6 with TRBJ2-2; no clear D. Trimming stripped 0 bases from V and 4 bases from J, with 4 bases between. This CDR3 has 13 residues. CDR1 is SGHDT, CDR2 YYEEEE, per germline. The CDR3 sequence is CASSLGGTGELFF. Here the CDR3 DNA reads TGTGCCAGCAGCTTGGGCGGCACCGGGGAGCTGTTTTTT.